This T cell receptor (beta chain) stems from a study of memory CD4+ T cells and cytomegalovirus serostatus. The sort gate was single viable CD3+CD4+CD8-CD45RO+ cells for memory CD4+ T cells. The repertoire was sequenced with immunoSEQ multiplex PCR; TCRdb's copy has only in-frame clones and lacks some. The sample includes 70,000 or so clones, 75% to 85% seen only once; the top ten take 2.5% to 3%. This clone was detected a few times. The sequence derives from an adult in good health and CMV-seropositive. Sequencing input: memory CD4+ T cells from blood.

The CDR3 loop reads CASFWASGSESYNEQFF. The CDR3 region has the DNA TGTGCCAGCTTCTGGGCTAGCGGGAGCGAATCCTACAATGAGCAGTTCTTC. The rearrangement links TRBV7-9 to TRBJ2-1, with 10 nucleotides matching TRBD2. Germline values: CDR1 SEHNR, CDR2 FQNEAQ (reference sequence). This CDR3 comprises 17 residues. With V trimmed by 8 bases and J by 1 base, 11 bases remained unmatched.